This T cell receptor (beta chain) is from a study of shared clonotypes between healthy human individuals (dated by TCRdb to the early 2020s). In the study overall: A few men and two women, aged 18 to 49 years, made up the cohort. Per donor, three plates each were used for CD4 naive and CD4 memory, two for CD8 naive, and one for CD8 memory. Blood TCR repertoires of four to six healthy adults were deeply sequenced to estimate repertoire size and the extent of clonotype sharing between individuals. Different laboratories and diverse techniques were used to prepare libraries and sequence TCR repertoires, to increase sequencing depth and limit assay-specific biases. Leukapheresis yielded between about 0.94 and 9.5 billion PBMCs per donor.

Healthy HIV-negative adults with no recently reported acute infections or vaccinations were included as donors. All donors were Caucasian adults living in Nashville, Tennessee, USA. Magnetic negative selection was used to enrich CD4+ T cells, after which naive cells were positively selected on CD45RA and the negative fraction became the memory subset. After blood collection by leukapheresis, PBMCs were isolated using Ficoll-Histopaque density gradient centrifugation and then cryopreserved in the vapor phase of liquid nitrogen. Analytical flow cytometry was used to check the purity and quantity of every magnetically sorted T cell population. Genomic DNA was isolated from every sorted fraction and measured by UV absorbance on a Nanodrop 2000c. As to this clone: It lacks a known antigen. Base quality data are lacking; no much larger clone is found one base away.

Using the deep immunoSEQ assay, multiplex PCR amplified TCR CDR3 regions from genomic DNA. For each cell subset, the extracted genomic DNA was distributed evenly across all wells of several immunoSEQ 96-well plates, and each plate served as one replicate. For sorted subsets, roughly 190 ng of genomic DNA, equivalent to 25,000 to 30,000 T cell genomes, went into each replicate PCR. The purified libraries were quantified using a Qubit 3.0 fluorometer, sized with a Bioanalyzer 2100, and then quantified again using the KAPA Library Quantification kit. Every immunoSEQ 96-well plate was sequenced on a separate single-read 150-cycle Illumina NextSeq 550 flow cell. Per the original workflow: Because the immunoSEQ output included only junctional sequences and no quality scores, the filtering could not be the same as the filtering used for full-length reads. To assign V/J genes and CDR3, sequences were annotated against IMGT germline references using PyIR, a Python wrapper for IgBLAST v1.9. Any read was removed if the V/J assignment was weak (E-value above 1e-6), the CDR3 was missing, or the read contained stop codons, out-of-frame junctions, or ambiguous translated residues. V3J clonotypes were defined as sequences sharing an identical inferred V gene, J gene, and CDR3 amino acid sequence. Percentage overlap between repertoires was calculated by dividing the number of shared unique clonotypes by the size of the smaller repertoire. Richness of each repertoire was evaluated using RTK rarefaction, the Chao1 estimator, and Recon v2.1 estimates of unobserved clonotypes. Generation probabilities for all TCRbeta clonotypes obtained by the gDNA method from a handful of donors were computed using OLGA. Imported from immuneACCESS, the table was reduced by TCRdb to in-frame sequences with V and J called. These copies leave out some clones; in studies compared against another copy, an unresolved V gene accounts for under half, and the cause of the remainder is not known. V, J and clone size reflect that table, while D and trimming were determined from the DNA. For this sample there are about 990,000 clones; approximately 80% appear just once. The ten largest clones capture 0.6% to 0.75% of the sample.

Results and caveats for the whole study, not just this receptor: Sampling was restricted to blood, and TCR repertoires in tissues likely differ from the TCR repertoires found in blood. The small number of donors limited the genetic and exposure-history diversity represented. Across several donors, 4.5% to 6.5% of naive CD4, approximately 3.6% of naive CD8, 2.3% of memory CD4, and over 0.35% of memory CD8 clonotypes were shared. Based on pairwise subsampling, the degree of clonotype sharing among donors was expected to be affected by sequencing depth. Incomplete sequencing was indicated by rarefaction of sorted-subset datasets, despite the large sequencing depth. Compared with non-shared clonotypes, the clonotypes found in all four sorted-subset donors had higher generation probabilities. Estimated clonotype richness was generally larger for naive than for memory subsets.

Material for sequencing was memory CD4+ T cells from PBMCs. In the paper's terms, the cell subset or site label means: CD45RA-negative fraction. The TCR was taken from a man aged 18 to 35 in good health. Some clones in this sample may be carry-over from other donors' samples.

In nucleotide form, the sequence is TGTGCCAGCAGCCGCCTCCCTAGGGGTGAAAAACTGTTTTTT. Its protein is CASSRLPRGEKLFF. Recombination joined TRBV11-2 with TRBJ1-4; TRBD1 is possibly the D segment (5 matching bases). V is reduced by 5 bases and J by 7 bases, leaving a spacing of 14 bases between them. The CDR3 holds 14 amino acids from the cysteine to the phenylalanine. The read is trimmed to its CDR3 DNA, 42 bases read in frame from base 1. The germline V gene gives CDR1 as SGHAT and CDR2 as FQNNGV.